This entry lists 13 T cell receptor beta chains sequenced from one sample in a study of OX40 agonist ivuxolimab in advanced cancers. Repertoires were generated with immunoSEQ multiplex PCR, while TCRdb's copy carries only in-frame clones and drops some. The data show under 65,000 clones, roughly 80% seen once. This sample comprised CD4+ or CD8+ T cells sorted from blood, obtained in a trial of the OX40 agonist ivuxolimab. These receptors all stem from an adult with an advanced solid tumor such as melanoma, head and neck, liver or kidney cancer.

The chain has TRBV6-1 and TRBJ1-5; 7 bases match TRBD1. V gave up 8 bases and J gave up 3 bases; unmatched junction bases: 1. Germline V gene sequence: CDR1 MNHNS, CDR2 SASEGT. The CDR3 sequence is 12 residues long. The DNA for the CDR3 is TGTGCCAGCGGGACAGACAATCAGCCCCAGCATTTT. Amino acids: CASGTDNQPQHF.

The count of this clone is one. J is TRBJ2-7 and V is TRBV5-8; D may be TRBD1 or TRBD2 (5 bases each). CDR3 length: 12 residues. The germline V gene has CDR1 SGHTS and CDR2 YDEGEE. The V end was cut by 3 bases, the J end by 8 bases, with 12 bases between. The CDR3 coding sequence is TGTGCCAGCAGCTCGGAATGGGGACAGCAGTACTTC. This codes for CASSSEWGQQYF.

V is TRBV5-4 and J is TRBJ2-7; D might be TRBD1 or TRBD2, each matching 5 bases. Germline CDR1 and CDR2: SGHNT and YYREEE (reference sequence). The CDR3 loop spans 13 amino acids. Trimming left V 4 bases short and J 4 bases short, with 12 bases between. CDR3 sequence (DNA): TGTGCCAGCAGCCGGGACGCAAGGTACGAGCAGTACTTC. Its translation: CASSRDARYEQYF.

The V call is TRBV10-3, the J call TRBJ2-5; TRBD2 aligns across 11 bases. V lost 3 bases and J lost 5; bases outside the gene matches: 5. CDR1 is ENHRY and CDR2 is SYGVKD in the germline V gene. The CDR3 spans 15 residues. The CDR3 DNA sequence: TGTGCCATCAGTGATAGCGGGGGGGCCCAGGAGACCCAGTACTTC. Protein: CAISDSGGAQETQYF.

The CDR3: CASRRNPGVSHEQYF. DNA of the CDR3: TGTGCCAGCAGGCGGAATCCTGGGGTGTCCCACGAGCAGTACTTC. The V gene is TRBV6-5, the J gene TRBJ2-7; D remains unclear. V was trimmed by 6 bases and J by 5 bases, leaving 20 bases between them. The CDR3 is 15 residues long. Germline V gives CDR1 MNHEY, CDR2 SVGAGI.

The J gene is TRBJ1-2, the V gene TRBV15; D perhaps matches TRBD1 (5 bases). Germline loops: CDR1 LNHNV, CDR2 YYDKDF (reference sequence). This CDR3 has 16 residues. The germline V and J ends were trimmed by 3 bases and 2 bases, with 16 bases remaining between them. The CDR3 DNA is TGTGCCACCAGCAGTAATCCAGGGACGGGCAACTATGGCTACACCTTC. Translating it yields CATSSNPGTGNYGYTF. Based on the CDR3 plus reference TRBV15 and TRBJ1-2, the full variable domain is DAMVIQNPRYQVTQFGKPVTLSCSQTLNHNVMYWYQQKSSQAPKLLFHYYDKDFNNEADTPDNFQSRRPNTSFCFLDIRSPGLGDTAMYLCATSSNPGTGNYGYTFGSGTRLTVV.

This chain uses TRBV10-3 with TRBJ2-7, with TRBD2 matching 10 bases. V shed 4 bases, J shed 4 bases, and the junction held 1 base outside the gene matches. The length of the CDR3 is 13 residues. Germline V gene lookup returns CDR1 ENHRY and CDR2 SYGVKD. The CDR3 DNA follows: TGTGCCATCAGTGGAGCGGGGGGGTACGAGCAGTACTTC. Translation gives CAISGAGGYEQYF.

The chain couples TRBV6-6 to TRBJ1-4; no definite D call. In germline, CDR1 is MNHNY, CDR2 SVGAGI (reference sequence). This CDR3 is built from 14 residues. V was pared by 3 bases and J by 7 bases, with 12 bases between. In DNA form, the CDR3 reads TGTGCCAGCAGTTATTCACGAATGGGTGAAAAACTGTTTTTT. Translated, it gives CASSYSRMGEKLFF.

The chain joins TRBV19 to TRBJ2-2, with unresolved D. Germline V gives CDR1 LNHDA, CDR2 SQIVND (reference sequence). With 9 bases removed from V and 6 bases from J, the gap between germline ends came to 11 bases. The CDR3 totals 12 residues. CDR3 loop: CASRTIAGELFF. CDR3 sequence (DNA): TGTGCCAGCCGAACCATTGCCGGGGAGCTGTTTTTT.

The V gene is TRBV5-1, the J gene TRBJ2-1, with D possibly matching TRBD1 (5 bases). The CDR3 covers 14 residues. Deletions cut 4 bases from V and 2 bases from J, with 10 bases between. CDR1 and CDR2 from the germline V gene are SGHRS and YFSETQ. CDR3 bases: TGCGCCAGCAGCCTGGACAAGACCTACAATGAGCAGTTCTTC. Its protein is CASSLDKTYNEQFF.

The chain employs TRBV2 and TRBJ1-2, with 7 bases lining up with TRBD1. The CDR3 covers 14 residues. V lost 6 bases, J lost 5 bases, and 9 bases stayed unmatched. CDR1 is SNHLY and CDR2 is FYNNEI in the germline V gene. The CDR3 bases are TGTGCCAGCAGGGTAGACAGGGAAATATATGGCTACACCTTC. Amino acid sequence: CASRVDREIYGYTF.

This CDR3 reads CASSFMMGGKTEAFF. The CDR3 nucleotides read TGTGCCAGCAGCTTTATGATGGGGGGAAAAACTGAAGCTTTCTTT. This chain links TRBV5-8 with TRBJ1-1; a weak D match, TRBD1 (5 bases). CDR3 size: 15 residues. The V end lost 2 bases, the J end lost 5 bases, and 16 bases lay between the germline ends. Germline V gene data show CDR1 as SGHTS and CDR2 as YDEGEE.

The V gene is TRBV4-2, the J gene TRBJ2-1; D tentatively fits TRBD1 or TRBD2 (7 bases each). Trimming took 8 bases from V and 5 from J, leaving 22 bases between them. In germline, CDR1 is LGHNA, CDR2 YNFKEQ. The CDR3 sequence is 16 residues long. The CDR3 loop reads CASPQGGQGGDNEQFF. The DNA for the CDR3 is TGTGCCAGCCCCCAGGGGGGGCAGGGGGGAGACAATGAGCAGTTCTTC.